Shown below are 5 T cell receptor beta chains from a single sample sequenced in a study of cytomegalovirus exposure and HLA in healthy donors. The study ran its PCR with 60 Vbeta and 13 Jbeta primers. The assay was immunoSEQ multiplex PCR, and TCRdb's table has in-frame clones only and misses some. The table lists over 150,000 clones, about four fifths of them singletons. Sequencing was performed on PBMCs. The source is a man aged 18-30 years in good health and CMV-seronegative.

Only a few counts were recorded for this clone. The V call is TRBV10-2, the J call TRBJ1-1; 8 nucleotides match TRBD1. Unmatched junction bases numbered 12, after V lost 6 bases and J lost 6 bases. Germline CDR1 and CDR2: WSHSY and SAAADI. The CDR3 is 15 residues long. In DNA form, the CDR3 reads TGCGCCAGCAGGCCAACAGGGGGGGAAGGTCCTGAAGCTTTCTTT. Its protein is CASRPTGGEGPEAFF.

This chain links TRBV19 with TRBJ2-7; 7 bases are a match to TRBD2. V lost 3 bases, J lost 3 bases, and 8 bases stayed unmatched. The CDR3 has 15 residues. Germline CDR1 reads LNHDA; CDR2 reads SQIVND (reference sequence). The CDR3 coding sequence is TGTGCCAGTAGTATCGTCCGGGGGGAGTGCTACGAGCAGTACGTC. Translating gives CASSIVRGECYEQYV.

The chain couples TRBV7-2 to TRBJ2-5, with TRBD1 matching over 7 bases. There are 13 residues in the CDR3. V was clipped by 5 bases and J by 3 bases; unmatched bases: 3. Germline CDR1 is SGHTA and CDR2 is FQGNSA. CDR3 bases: TGTGCCAGCAGCGTCGGGACAGAAGAGACCCAGTACTTC. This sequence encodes CASSVGTEETQYF. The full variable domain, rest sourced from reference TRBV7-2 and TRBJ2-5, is GAGVSQSPSNKVTEKGKDVELRCDPISGHTALYWYRQSLGQGLEFLIYFQGNSAPDKSGLPSDRFSAERTGGSVSTLTIQRTQQEDSAVYLCASSVGTEETQYFGPGTRLLVL.

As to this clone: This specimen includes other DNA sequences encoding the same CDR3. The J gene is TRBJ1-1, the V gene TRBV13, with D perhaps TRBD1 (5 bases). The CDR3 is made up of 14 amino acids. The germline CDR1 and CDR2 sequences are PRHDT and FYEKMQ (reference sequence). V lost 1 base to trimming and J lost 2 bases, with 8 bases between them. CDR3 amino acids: CASSLVGVNTEAFF. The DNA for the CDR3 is TGTGCCAGCAGCTTAGTAGGGGTTAACACTGAAGCTTTCTTT.

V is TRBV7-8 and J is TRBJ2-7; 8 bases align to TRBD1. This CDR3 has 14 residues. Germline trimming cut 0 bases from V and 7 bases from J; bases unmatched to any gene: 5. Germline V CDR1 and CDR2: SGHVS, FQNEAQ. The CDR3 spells CASSLAQGAEEQYV. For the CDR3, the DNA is TGTGCCAGCAGCTTAGCGCAGGGGGCTGAAGAGCAGTACGTC.